These 18 T cell receptor beta chains came from one sample sequenced in a study of identical twins. TCRdb analysed the 5' RACE reads with MiXCR anew, one entry per CDR3 protein. This sample yields fewer than 550,000 distinct CDR3 sequences, of which approximately 16% are seen a single time; about 0.4% belongs to the top ten. These data were also reused for a study on yellow fever vaccine responses in identical twins.

Sequenced input: CD4+ T cells sorted from blood. These receptors were obtained from a young woman in good health.

This clonotype was seen only a few times. The gene calls are TRBV27 and TRBJ2-3; 16 bases align to TRBD2. The CDR3 sequence is 21 residues long. The V segment lost 5 bases and the J segment 5 bases; nucleotides outside the gene matches: 19. Germline V lookup: CDR1 MNHEY, CDR2 SMNVEV (reference sequence). CDR3 region: CASSPAPGLAGGVRARDTQYF. The CDR3 DNA is TGTGCCAGCAGTCCCGCCCCGGGACTAGCGGGAGGGGTACGGGCGCGAGATACGCAGTATTTT.

The genes are TRBV7-9 and TRBJ2-7, with 15 bases matching TRBD2. This CDR3 region has 16 residues. CDR1 and CDR2 from the germline V gene are SEHNR and FQNEAQ (reference sequence). V lost 6 bases, J lost 3 bases, and 6 bases stayed unmatched. The CDR3 protein is CASSKGLAGGHYEQYF. The CDR3 DNA reads TGTGCCAGCAGTAAAGGACTAGCGGGAGGGCACTACGAGCAGTACTTC.

There are a few counts of this clonotype. The chain joins TRBV27 to TRBJ1-2, with a tentative D call TRBD1 (6 bases). In germline, CDR1 is MNHEY, CDR2 SMNVEV (reference sequence). V was cut by 6 bases and J by 2 bases, with 10 bases left in between. This CDR3 spans 13 amino acids. This CDR3 reads CASRKGQNYGYTF. CDR3 DNA: TGTGCCAGCAGGAAGGGACAAAACTATGGCTACACCTTC.

In this sample, this clonotype turned up many times. This chain joins TRBV16 and TRBJ1-1, with D perhaps matching TRBD1 (5 bases). Germline loops: CDR1 KGHSY, CDR2 FQNENV. The CDR3 is 15 amino acids. Trimming stripped 0 bases from V and 4 bases from J, with 12 bases between. As DNA, the CDR3 is TGTGCCAGCAGCCAATCTCGGTCAGGGTTCACTGAAGCTTTCTTT. Its translation is CASSQSRSGFTEAFF.

CDR3: CASSQEEGTAPSLTQYF. The DNA of the CDR3 is TGCGCCAGCAGCCAAGAAGAGGGTACCGCCCCAAGTCTGACCCAGTACTTC. The gene calls are TRBV4-1 and TRBJ2-5, with D maybe TRBD2 (5 bases). The CDR3 runs to 17 residues. V was cut by 0 bases and J by 7 bases, with 21 bases left in between. Germline values: CDR1 MGHRA, CDR2 YSYEKL.

The rearrangement links TRBV20-1 to TRBJ2-1, with 8 positions matching TRBD2. The CDR3 has 16 amino acids. CDR1 and CDR2 (germline): DFQATT, SNEGSKA (reference sequence). V dropped 5 bases and J dropped 4; count of bases not matched to a gene: 13. The CDR3 bases are TGCAGTGCTTGGGACGCGGCGGGAGGCCGATACAATGAGCAGTTCTTC. This gives the protein CSAWDAAGGRYNEQFF.

This clonotype was observed a few times. The chain couples TRBV12-3 or TRBV12-4 to TRBJ2-2, with D tentatively TRBD2 (6 bases). The CDR3 is made up of 14 amino acids. V dropped 9 bases and J dropped 0 bases, with 11 bases sitting between them. Here the CDR3 DNA reads TGTGCCAGTAACGAGCGGGCGAACACCGGGGAGCTGTTTTTT. Translated: CASNERANTGELFF.

In this sample, this clonotype turned up once. The J gene is TRBJ2-1, the V gene TRBV20-1, with 7 bases that match TRBD1. The CDR3 length is 15 residues. The junction had 17 bases not matched to a gene; V was cut back by 6 bases and J by 9 bases. Germline assignment: CDR1 DFQATT and CDR2 SNEGSKA (reference sequence). The chain's CDR3 is CSANPGTAPSGEQFF. As DNA, the CDR3 is TGCAGTGCAAACCCCGGGACAGCCCCCTCGGGTGAGCAGTTCTTC.

The CDR3 nucleotides read TGCGCCAGTGGGACGGAAGCTAACTATGGCTACACCTTC. Protein: CASGTEANYGYTF. V is TRBV5-1 and J is TRBJ1-2, with D perhaps matching TRBD1 (5 bases). V lost 8 bases to trimming and J lost 0 bases, with 11 bases between them. The germline CDR1 and CDR2 sequences are SGHRS and YFSETQ. The CDR3 totals 13 residues.

This clonotype was seen a handful of times. The chain has TRBV14 and TRBJ2-1, with unresolved D. The germline CDR1 and CDR2 sequences are SGHDN and FVKESK. Trimming left V 0 bases short and J 10 bases short, with 10 bases between. The CDR3 is 13 amino acids. This CDR3 reads CASSQEGQREQFF. The CDR3 DNA follows: TGTGCCAGCAGCCAAGAGGGTCAGCGAGAGCAGTTCTTC.

This clonotype has a handful of counts. The chain recombines TRBV5-1 with TRBJ1-2; D may be TRBD1 (5 bases). CDR1 is SGHRS, CDR2 YFSETQ, per germline. Trimming took off 7 bases at V and 4 bases at J, with 17 bases between the two ends. This CDR3 has 14 residues. CDR3 loop: CASGKDTGSYGYTF. The CDR3 DNA sequence: TGCGCCAGCGGCAAAGACACAGGAAGCTATGGCTACACCTTC.

This chain links TRBV29-1 with TRBJ2-1; 10 bases are a match to TRBD2. CDR3 length equals 12 residues. Germline V gives CDR1 SQVTM, CDR2 ANQGSEA. Trimming at V came to 6 bases and at J to 12 bases, leaving 8 bases not matched to a gene. The CDR3 here is CSVGEVAGGQFF. CDR3 DNA sequence: TGCAGCGTCGGAGAGGTAGCGGGGGGGCAGTTCTTC.

In DNA, the CDR3 is TGCGCCAGCAGCTTCACAGGGGGTCTACAAGAGACCCAGTACTTC. This translates into CASSFTGGLQETQYF. The chain is built from TRBV5-1 and TRBJ2-5; TRBD1 matches at 8 bases. The junction had 5 bases not matched to a gene; V was cut back by 2 bases and J by 2 bases. This CDR3 is built from 15 residues. The germline V gene has CDR1 SGHRS and CDR2 YFSETQ. The full variable domain, rest sourced from reference TRBV5-1 and TRBJ2-5, is KAGVTQTPRYLIKTRGQQVTLSCSPISGHRSVSWYQQTPGQGLQFLFEYFSETQRNKGNFPGRFSGRQFSNSRSEMNVSTLELGDSALYLCASSFTGGLQETQYFGPGTRLLVL.

The chain employs TRBV14 and TRBJ2-1; D not certain. Germline values: CDR1 SGHDN, CDR2 FVKESK. The CDR3 contains 13 residues. Deletions cut 3 bases from V and 6 bases from J, with 9 bases between. The CDR3 here is CASSQLLSNEQFF. The CDR3 nucleotides are TGTGCCAGCAGCCAGTTGTTAAGCAATGAGCAGTTCTTC.

This clonotype has only a few counts. CDR3 in amino acids: CASSQGGTTEAFF. The CDR3 DNA reads TGTGCCAGCAGCCAAGGTGGCACCACTGAAGCTTTCTTT. The V and J genes are TRBV3-1 and TRBJ1-1; D gene uncertain. V lost 1 base and J 4 bases, leaving 7 bases between the germline ends. CDR3 length equals 13 residues. CDR1 and CDR2 (germline): LGHDT, YNNKEL (reference sequence).

About this clonotype itself: At one end the junction does not follow the germline gene, possibly because of a read error. The rearrangement joins TRBV12-3 or TRBV12-4 to TRBJ2-1, with 9 bases lining up with TRBD2. The CDR3 is 15 amino acids. The CDR3 protein is CASSLAGKSYNEQFF. CDR3 coding DNA: TGTGCCAGCAGTCTAGCGGGAAAGTCCTACAATGAGCAGTTCTTC.

This clonotype was found a few times. The gene calls are TRBV5-1 and TRBJ1-2; D remains ambiguous. Germline lookup yields CDR1 SGHRS and CDR2 YFSETQ. The V end lost 4 bases, the J end lost 0 bases, and 16 bases lay between the germline ends. The CDR3 runs 16 residues. The CDR3 loop reads CASSPTGGNPNYGYTF. CDR3 DNA sequence: TGCGCCAGCAGCCCGACGGGCGGAAACCCTAACTATGGCTACACCTTC.

This rearrangement joins TRBV7-9 to TRBJ2-3, with 10 positions matching TRBD2. The J segment lost 6 bases and the V segment lost 3 bases, leaving 12 bases of the junction unmatched. CDR1 and CDR2 (germline): SEHNR, FQNEAQ (reference sequence). CDR3 length: 17 residues. The CDR3 nucleotides are TGTGCCAGCAGCTTTTCCCGGCTAGCGGGAGTGTCGGATACGCAGTATTTT. It codes for CASSFSRLAGVSDTQYF.